This T cell receptor beta chain was retrieved from a study of CD8 T cells in Susac syndrome. The CDR3 is 16 residues long. Germline V CDR1 and CDR2: SGHDN, FVKESK. V dropped 5 bases and J dropped 0 bases, with 17 bases sitting between them. Sequencing of TCR beta was performed on blood CD8+ and CD4+ T cells. The control participants were healthy donors, and these controls were matched with respect to both age and sex. RNA in amounts of roughly 0.5 to 1 ug was reverse transcribed with random hexamers. TCRdb passed the immunoSEQ multiplex PCR reads through MiXCR, listing each CDR3 protein once. The profile shows about 19,000 distinct CDR3 sequences, approximately 95% of them singletons.

This clonotype was sampled from a human donor in good health. V and J are TRBV14 and TRBJ2-7; no reliable D call. The specimen was CD8+ T cells from PBMCs. The DNA for the CDR3 is TGTGCCAGCAGCTCCACCCTCAGGCAGAGCTCCTACGAGCAGTACTTC. Residues: CASSSTLRQSSYEQYF.